Presented here are 29 T cell receptor beta chains from one specimen sequenced in a study of beta chain features in type 1 diabetes. All of the isolated RNA was reverse transcribed, so expressed TCRB transcripts were sequenced. The method was immunoSEQ multiplex PCR; TCRdb's version includes in-frame clones alone and lacks a portion of them. The data contain about 40,000 clones, roughly 50% of them singletons. Sequencing was done on a sample of stem cell memory CD4+ T cells from blood. Receptor source: a woman aged 25 to 39 in good health.

Only a few counts were recorded for this clone. CDR3 region: CASSGITGDTGELFF. DNA for the CDR3: TGTGCCAGCAGCGGAATAACAGGGGACACCGGGGAGCTGTTTTTT. The rearrangement uses TRBV7-6 and TRBJ2-2, with TRBD1 matching over 7 bases. This CDR3 spans 15 amino acids. Germline trimming cut 5 bases from V and 3 bases from J; bases unmatched to any gene: 6. Per germline, CDR1 SGHVS and CDR2 FNYEAQ.

This clone appeared a few times. J is TRBJ2-7 and V is TRBV6-5, with 8 positions matching TRBD1. The germline CDR1 and CDR2 sequences are MNHEY and SVGAGI. V was clipped by 0 bases and J by 5 bases; unmatched bases: 6. This CDR3 has 15 amino acids. Here the CDR3 reads CASSYSKDREHEQYF. CDR3 DNA: TGTGCCAGCAGTTACTCGAAGGACAGGGAGCACGAGCAGTACTTC.

The chain links TRBV19 to TRBJ2-3; D perhaps matches TRBD2 (7 bases). Trimming stripped 6 bases from V and 1 base from J, with 20 bases between. Germline CDR1 is LNHDA and CDR2 is SQIVND (reference sequence). The CDR3 spans 17 residues. The CDR3 loop reads CASRPYGGGRGTDTQYF. In DNA, the CDR3 is TGTGCCAGTAGACCCTATGGGGGGGGCCGAGGCACAGATACGCAGTATTTT.

This clone was picked up a small number of times. CDR3 DNA sequence: TGCAGTGCTAGGGCTTTGGCAGAGCAGTTCTTC. It translates to CSARALAEQFF. This sequence joins TRBV20-1 and TRBJ2-1, with unresolved D. V lost 3 bases, J lost 10 bases, and 10 bases lay in between. From germline, CDR1 is DFQATT and CDR2 SNEGSKA (reference sequence). The CDR3 loop spans 11 amino acids.

This chain connects TRBV30 to TRBJ2-5; TRBD1 aligns across 8 bases. The V gene's germline CDR1 is GTSNPN and CDR2 SVGIG (reference sequence). CDR3 length: 12 residues. Losses at the gene ends were 7 bases for V and 5 bases for J; bases not matched to a gene: 6. The CDR3 loop is CASSGGGETQYF. CDR3 nucleotide sequence: TGTGCCTCGTCAGGGGGCGGGGAGACCCAGTACTTC. The variable domain in full, with the rest retrieved from reference TRBV30 and TRBJ2-5, is SQTIHQWPATLVQPVGSPLSLECTVEGTSNPNLYWYRQAAGRGLQLLFYSVGIGQISSEVPQNLSASRPQDRQFILSSKKLLLSDSGFYLCASSGGGETQYFGPGTRLLVL.

This clone has just a few counts. V usage is TRBV19 and J usage is TRBJ2-1; 8 bases are a match to TRBD2. Germline-derived CDR1 and CDR2 are LNHDA and SQIVND (reference sequence). J gave up 7 bases and V 7 bases, and 9 bases lay outside the gene matches. The CDR3 extends over 14 amino acids. DNA for the CDR3: TGTGCCAGTAACGAGCGGGAGCACGGGAATGAGCAGTTCTTC. It is translated as CASNEREHGNEQFF.

V usage is TRBV28 and J usage is TRBJ1-4, with 7 bases lining up with TRBD1. The germline gives CDR1 MDHEN, CDR2 SYDVKM. The V and J ends lost 6 bases and 8 bases, in that order; junction bases with no gene match: 15. The CDR3 spans 16 residues. The CDR3 DNA sequence: TGTGCCAGCAGCCTTTATAAGCAGGGGGATGGGGAAAAACTGTTTTTT. Amino acids: CASSLYKQGDGEKLFF.

The rearrangement uses TRBV7-9 and TRBJ2-2; TRBD1 agrees at 8 bases. J was trimmed by 1 base and V by 6 bases; bases with no gene match: 7. CDR3 size: 16 residues. Germline V gives CDR1 SEHNR, CDR2 FQNEAQ (reference sequence). The CDR3 reads CASRKTGTGNTGELFF. The DNA of the CDR3 is TGTGCCAGCAGAAAAACCGGGACAGGGAACACCGGGGAGCTGTTTTTT.

This clone was recorded a few times. The rearrangement uses TRBV7-9 and TRBJ1-1; D call uncertain. This CDR3 region has 13 residues. Per the germline V gene, CDR1 is SEHNR and CDR2 is FQNEAQ (reference sequence). V was clipped by 5 bases and J by 6 bases, with 13 bases between them. CDR3 bases: TGTGCCAGCAGCCTAGGTGCGGTACCTGAAGCTTTCTTT. Translation gives CASSLGAVPEAFF.

The chain uses TRBV4-2 and TRBJ2-7; the D gene is possibly TRBD1 (5 bases). The germline CDR1 and CDR2 sequences are LGHNA and YNFKEQ. The V gene lost 0 bases and the J gene lost 0 bases, with 9 bases spanning the gap. The CDR3 runs 15 residues. CDR3 protein: CASSQDSDSSYEQYF. The CDR3, as DNA: TGTGCCAGCAGCCAAGACTCAGACAGCTCCTACGAGCAGTACTTC.

CDR3 coding DNA: TGTGCCAGCAGCTTATTTGCAGGGGACCATGAGCAGTTCTTC. The encoded protein is CASSLFAGDHEQFF. The rearrangement links TRBV11-1 to TRBJ2-1; possibly TRBD1 for D (6 bases). The CDR3 spans 14 residues. V lost 2 bases and J lost 8, with 13 bases in between. CDR1 SGHAT and CDR2 FQDESV come from the germline V gene (reference sequence).

This clone appeared a few times. The CDR3 coding sequence is TGTGCCAGCAGGGTATTGGGACTGCGCACCGGGGAGCTGTTTTTT. Translation gives CASRVLGLRTGELFF. The V gene is TRBV2, the J gene TRBJ2-2; D is perhaps TRBD2 (6 bases). The germline V gene encodes CDR1 SNHLY and CDR2 FYNNEI. The CDR3 length is 15 residues. Trimming removed 6 bases at V and 4 bases at J, with 15 bases between.

The chain employs TRBV18 and TRBJ1-3; maybe TRBD1 (6 bases). Germline CDR1 reads KGHSH; CDR2 reads LQKENI. This CDR3 is 15 amino acids long. Deletions cut 3 bases from V and 4 bases from J, with 13 bases between. This chain's CDR3 is CASSPTTGPGNTIYF. The CDR3 DNA follows: TGTGCCAGCTCACCGACGACAGGACCGGGAAACACCATATATTTT.

The V call is TRBV2, the J call TRBJ2-5; 7 nucleotides agree with TRBD1. The germline V gene has CDR1 SNHLY and CDR2 FYNNEI. V trimming: 6 bases; J trimming: 5 bases; junction bases outside the gene matches: 15. The CDR3 is 16 amino acids. The CDR3 is CASRNYKGGLGETQYF. The CDR3 DNA is TGTGCCAGCAGGAACTATAAAGGGGGCCTGGGGGAGACCCAGTACTTC. The whole variable domain, filled in from reference TRBV2 and TRBJ2-5, reads EPEVTQTPSHQVTQMGQEVILRCVPISNHLYFYWYRQILGQKVEFLVSFYNNEISEKSEIFDDQFSVERPDGSNFTLKIRSTKLEDSAMYFCASRNYKGGLGETQYFGPGTRLLVL.

This chain connects TRBV7-2 to TRBJ2-1; 9 bases map to TRBD1. Trimming removed 2 bases from V and 10 bases from J; junction bases left unmatched: 3. The CDR3 length is 13 residues. Germline V lookup: CDR1 SGHTA, CDR2 FQGNSA. Here the CDR3 DNA reads TGTGCCAGCAGCTTACCAGGGACAGGGGAGCAGTTCTTC. It translates to CASSLPGTGEQFF.

V and J are TRBV5-6 and TRBJ2-3, with TRBD2 matching over 9 bases. Looked up from germline, CDR1 is SGHDT and CDR2 is YYEEEE. The V segment lost 3 bases and the J segment 0 bases; nucleotides outside the gene matches: 8. This CDR3 contains 17 residues. In nucleotides, the CDR3 is TGTGCCAGCAGCTCTTACTCTAGCGGGACTAGCACAGATACGCAGTATTTT. Translated, it gives CASSSYSSGTSTDTQYF.

The rearrangement uses TRBV28 and TRBJ2-7, with 12 bases identical to TRBD2. Trimming took 6 bases from V and 13 from J; bases not matched to a gene: 10. The CDR3 is 13 amino acids. Germline V gives CDR1 MDHEN, CDR2 SYDVKM. For the CDR3, the DNA is TGTGCCAGCAGGAATCCTAGCGGGAGGGATCAATACTTC. Protein product: CASRNPSGRDQYF. The full variable domain, completed using reference TRBV28 and TRBJ2-7, is DVKVTQSSRYLVKRTGEKVFLECVQDMDHENMFWYRQDPGLGLRLIYFSYDVKMKEKGDIPEGYSVSREKKERFSLILESASTNQTSMYLCASRNPSGRDQYFGPGTRLTVT.

The gene calls are TRBV4-3 and TRBJ2-1; 11 bases map to TRBD2. Germline V gene data show CDR1 as LGHNA and CDR2 as YSLEER. The CDR3 extends over 20 amino acids. Trimming took 0 bases from V and 1 from J; bases not matched to a gene: 11. CDR3 sequence: CASSQEIKRRLAGSYNEQFF. The CDR3 region has the DNA TGCGCCAGCAGCCAAGAAATAAAGCGGAGACTAGCGGGATCCTACAATGAGCAGTTCTTC.

This clone was seen more than once but under ten times. J is TRBJ2-2 and V is TRBV2, with TRBD1 as a possible D gene (6 bases). The CDR3 has 16 amino acids. V lost 2 bases to trimming and J lost 5 bases, with 15 bases between them. Germline CDR1 SNHLY, CDR2 FYNNEI. This CDR3 reads CASSEFWWGRTGELFF. The CDR3 nucleotides are TGTGCCAGCAGTGAATTTTGGTGGGGGCGGACCGGGGAGCTGTTTTTT.

The chain recombines TRBV5-1 with TRBJ2-7; no reliable D call. CDR3 size: 16 residues. CDR1 SGHRS and CDR2 YFSETQ come from the germline V gene. Deletions cut 0 bases from V and 3 bases from J, with 16 bases between. In nucleotides, the CDR3 is TGCGCCAGCAGCTTGGCCGCGTATTCTTTAGTCTACGAGCAGTACTTC. Residues: CASSLAAYSLVYEQYF.

The V call is TRBV28, the J call TRBJ2-5; TRBD2 matches 11 bases. The J segment lost 5 bases and the V segment lost 5 bases, leaving 7 bases of the junction unmatched. The CDR3 has 15 residues. Per germline, CDR1 MDHEN and CDR2 SYDVKM. CDR3 region: CASSRTSGLGETQYF. Here the CDR3 DNA reads TGTGCCAGCAGTAGGACTAGCGGGTTAGGGGAGACCCAGTACTTC.

The DNA of the CDR3 is TGTGCCAGCAGTTTCTCCCTGAACTCTCCTGATAGCACAGATACGCAGTATTTT. Amino acids: CASSFSLNSPDSTDTQYF. J is TRBJ2-3 and V is TRBV28; D is unclear. Between the trimmed V and J ends, which lost 3 bases and 0 bases, there was a span of 19 bases. The germline gives CDR1 MDHEN, CDR2 SYDVKM. The CDR3 is 18 amino acids.

About this clone itself: This CDR3 is also generated by other DNA sequences in the sample. J is TRBJ2-7 and V is TRBV19; 7 bases agree with TRBD1. Germline-derived CDR1 and CDR2 are LNHDA and SQIVND (reference sequence). With 7 bases clipped from V and 2 bases from J, the junction kept 8 bases outside the gene matches. The CDR3 covers 14 residues. In nucleotides, the CDR3 is TGTGCCAGTAAAAGACAGGGCCCTACCTACGAGCAGTACTTC. This translates into CASKRQGPTYEQYF. The full variable domain, in which reference TRBV19 and TRBJ2-7 provide the parts outside the CDR3, is DGGITQSPKYLFRKEGQNVTLSCEQNLNHDAMYWYRQDPGQGLRLIYYSQIVNDFQKGDIAEGYSVSREKKESFPLTVTSAQKNPTAFYLCASKRQGPTYEQYFGPGTRLTVT.

This clone has more than one count but fewer than ten. The gene calls are TRBV28 and TRBJ2-5; a possible D gene is TRBD1 (5 bases). The DNA end favors TRBJ2-7, so the J call may be wrong. There are 14 residues in the CDR3. Germline V CDR1 and CDR2: MDHEN, SYDVKM. CDR3 protein: CASSGRVGPYEQYF. The DNA of the CDR3 is TGTGCCAGCAGTGGCAGGGTAGGGCCCTACGAGCAGTACTTC.

This clone was counted only a few times. The CDR3 loop reads CASSQGQISYGYTF. In nucleotides, the CDR3 is TGTGCCAGCAGTCAGGGACAGATCTCTTATGGCTACACCTTC. This chain uses TRBV6-6 with TRBJ1-2; 7 bases map to TRBD1. The germline V gene encodes CDR1 MNHNY and CDR2 SVGAGI (reference sequence). The CDR3 is made up of 14 amino acids. V was pared by 5 bases and J by 5 bases, with 8 bases of the junction left unmatched.

The CDR3 protein is CASSLNRAGPDTQYF. CDR3 bases: TGTGCCAGCAGTTTAAATAGGGCGGGCCCAGATACGCAGTATTTT. This chain connects TRBV28 to TRBJ2-3; a possible D gene is TRBD2 (5 bases). Per germline, CDR1 MDHEN and CDR2 SYDVKM. CDR3 length equals 15 residues. Trimming took off 2 bases at V and 4 bases at J, with 13 bases between the two ends.

The chain uses TRBV5-6 and TRBJ1-5; 9 nucleotides match TRBD1. The germline V gene has CDR1 SGHDT and CDR2 YYEEEE. The CDR3 extends over 16 amino acids. Trimming at V came to 2 bases and at J to 2 bases, leaving 5 bases not matched to a gene. The CDR3 loop reads CASSFSRTGGNQPQHF. CDR3 coding DNA: TGTGCCAGCAGCTTCTCTCGGACAGGGGGCAATCAGCCCCAGCATTTT.

The rearrangement links TRBV7-3 to TRBJ2-1; TRBD2 matches at 12 bases. CDR1 SGHTA and CDR2 FQGTGA come from the germline V gene. CDR3 length: 17 residues. Trimming took 2 bases from V and 1 from J; bases not matched to a gene: 3. CDR3 in amino acids: CASSLLAGGTSYNEQFF. DNA for the CDR3: TGTGCCAGCAGCTTACTAGCGGGAGGGACGTCCTACAATGAGCAGTTCTTC. The full variable domain, its missing parts supplied by reference TRBV7-3 and TRBJ2-1, is GAGVSQTPSNKVTEKGKYVELRCDPISGHTALYWYRQSLGQGPEFLIYFQGTGAADDSGLPNDRFFAVRPEGSVSTLKIQRTERGDSAVYLCASSLLAGGTSYNEQFFGPGTRLTVL.

J is TRBJ2-2 and V is TRBV2; 8 positions agree with TRBD1. V lost 6 bases, J lost 0 bases, and 3 bases stayed unmatched. The CDR3 contains 15 residues. CDR1 is SNHLY and CDR2 is FYNNEI in the germline V gene. This CDR3 reads CASRQQGANTGELFF. The CDR3 bases are TGTGCCAGCAGGCAACAGGGGGCGAACACCGGGGAGCTGTTTTTT.